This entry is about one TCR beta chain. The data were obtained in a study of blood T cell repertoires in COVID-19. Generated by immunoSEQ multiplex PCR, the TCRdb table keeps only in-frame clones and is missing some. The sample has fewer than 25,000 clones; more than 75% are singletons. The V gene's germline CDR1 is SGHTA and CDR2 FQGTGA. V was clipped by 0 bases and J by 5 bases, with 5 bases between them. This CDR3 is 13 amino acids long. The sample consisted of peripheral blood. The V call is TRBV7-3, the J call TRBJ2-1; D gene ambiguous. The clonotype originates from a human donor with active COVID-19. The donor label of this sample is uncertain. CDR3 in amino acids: CASSLTGDNEQFF. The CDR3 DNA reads TGTGCCAGCAGCTTAACTGGAGACAATGAGCAGTTCTTC.